This TCR beta chain appears in the sequencing data of a study of blood T cell repertoires in COVID-19. Some clones are missing from TCRdb's copy, which holds only in-frame ones; the method was immunoSEQ multiplex PCR. The table has approximately 170,000 clones, around four fifths seen once. CDR3 length: 15 amino acids. Trimming left V 1 base short and J 5 bases short, with 15 bases between. The V gene's germline CDR1 is SGHNT and CDR2 YYREEE (reference sequence). This clone was seen a handful of times. The V gene is TRBV5-4, the J gene TRBJ2-5; maybe TRBD2 (6 bases). The sequenced sample consisted of peripheral blood. This clonotype was obtained from a woman older than 75 with COVID-19, enrolled during active disease. The DNA for the CDR3 is TGTGCCAGCAGCTTGAGGCTAGCGTCTGGGGAGACCCAGTACTTC. Translated, it gives CASSLRLASGETQYF.